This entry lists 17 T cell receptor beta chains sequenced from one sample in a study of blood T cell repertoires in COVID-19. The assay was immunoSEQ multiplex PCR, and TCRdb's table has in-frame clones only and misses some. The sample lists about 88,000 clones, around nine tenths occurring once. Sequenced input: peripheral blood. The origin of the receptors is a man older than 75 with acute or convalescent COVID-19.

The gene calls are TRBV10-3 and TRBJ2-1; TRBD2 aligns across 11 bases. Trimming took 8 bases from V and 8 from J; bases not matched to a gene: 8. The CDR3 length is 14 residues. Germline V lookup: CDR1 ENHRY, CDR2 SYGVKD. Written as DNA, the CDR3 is TGTGCCATCCGAACTAGCGGGAGTGAGGATGAGCAGTTCTTC. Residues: CAIRTSGSEDEQFF.

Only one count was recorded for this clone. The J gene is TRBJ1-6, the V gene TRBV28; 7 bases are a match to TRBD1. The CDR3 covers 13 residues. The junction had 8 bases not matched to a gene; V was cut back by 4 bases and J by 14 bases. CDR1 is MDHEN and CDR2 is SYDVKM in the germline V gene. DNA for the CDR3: TGTGCCAGCAGTTCCGTAGACAGGGCAGCCCTCCACTTT. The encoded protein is CASSSVDRAALHF.

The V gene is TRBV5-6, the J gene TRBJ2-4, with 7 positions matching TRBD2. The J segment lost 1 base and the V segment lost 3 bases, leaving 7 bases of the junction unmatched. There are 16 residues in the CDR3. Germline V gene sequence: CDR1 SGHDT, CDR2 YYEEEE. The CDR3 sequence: CASSSLGGVAKNIQYF. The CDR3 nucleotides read TGTGCCAGCAGCTCCCTTGGGGGGGTGGCCAAAAACATTCAGTACTTC. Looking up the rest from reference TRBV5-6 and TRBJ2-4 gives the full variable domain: DAGVTQSPTHLIKTRGQQVTLRCSPKSGHDTVSWYQQALGQGPQFIFQYYEEEERQRGNFPDRFSGHQFPNYSSELNVNALLLGDSALYLCASSSLGGVAKNIQYFGAGTRLSVL.

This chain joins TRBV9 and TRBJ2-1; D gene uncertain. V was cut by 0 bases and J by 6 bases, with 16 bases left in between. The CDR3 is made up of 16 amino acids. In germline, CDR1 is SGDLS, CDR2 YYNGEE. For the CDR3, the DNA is TGTGCCAGCAGCGTAGGGATCACTGAGGTGTTCAATGAGCAGTTCTTC. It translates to CASSVGITEVFNEQFF. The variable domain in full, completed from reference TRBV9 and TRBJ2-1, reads DSGVTQTPKHLITATGQRVTLRCSPRSGDLSVYWYQQSLDQGLQFLIQYYNGEERAKGNILERFSAQQFPDLHSELNLSSLELGDSALYFCASSVGITEVFNEQFFGPGTRLTVL.

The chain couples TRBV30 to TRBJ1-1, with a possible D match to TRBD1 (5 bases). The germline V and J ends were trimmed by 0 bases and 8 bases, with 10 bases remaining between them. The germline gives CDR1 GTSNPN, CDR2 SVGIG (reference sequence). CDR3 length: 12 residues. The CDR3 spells CAWSVRQGEAFF. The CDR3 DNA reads TGTGCCTGGAGTGTACGGCAGGGCGAAGCTTTCTTT.

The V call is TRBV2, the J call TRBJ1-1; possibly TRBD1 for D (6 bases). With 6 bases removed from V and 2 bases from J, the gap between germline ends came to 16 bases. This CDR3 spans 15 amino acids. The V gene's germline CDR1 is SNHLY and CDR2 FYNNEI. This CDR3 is CASRPLTGINTEAFF. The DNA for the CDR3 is TGTGCCAGCAGGCCTTTAACAGGGATAAACACTGAAGCTTTCTTT.

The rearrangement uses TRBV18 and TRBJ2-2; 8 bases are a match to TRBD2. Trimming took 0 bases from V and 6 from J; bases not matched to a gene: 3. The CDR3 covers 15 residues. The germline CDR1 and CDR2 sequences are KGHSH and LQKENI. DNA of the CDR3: TGTGCCAGCTCACCACCGGGACTAGTAGCCGGGGAGCTGTTTTTT. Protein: CASSPPGLVAGELFF.

The CDR3 DNA reads as TGCGCCAGCAGCTTTGAGGGCCCCCCCTACAATGAGCAGTTCTTC. Translating gives CASSFEGPPYNEQFF. The rearrangement uses TRBV5-1 and TRBJ2-1, with D possibly being TRBD2 (5 bases). Per the germline V gene, CDR1 is SGHRS and CDR2 is YFSETQ. The V gene lost 2 bases and the J gene lost 2 bases, with 11 bases spanning the gap. The length of the CDR3 is 15 residues.

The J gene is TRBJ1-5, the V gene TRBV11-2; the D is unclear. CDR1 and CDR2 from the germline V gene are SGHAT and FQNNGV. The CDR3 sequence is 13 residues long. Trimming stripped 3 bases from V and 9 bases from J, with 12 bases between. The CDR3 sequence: CASSFSTSRPQHF. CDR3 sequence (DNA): TGTGCCAGCAGCTTCTCCACCTCCAGGCCCCAGCATTTT.

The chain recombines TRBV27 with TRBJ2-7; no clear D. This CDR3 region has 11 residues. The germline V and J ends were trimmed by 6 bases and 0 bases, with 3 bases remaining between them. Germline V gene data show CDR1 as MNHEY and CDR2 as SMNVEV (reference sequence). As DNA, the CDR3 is TGTGCCAGCAGCTACTCCTACGAGCAGTACTTC. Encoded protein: CASSYSYEQYF.

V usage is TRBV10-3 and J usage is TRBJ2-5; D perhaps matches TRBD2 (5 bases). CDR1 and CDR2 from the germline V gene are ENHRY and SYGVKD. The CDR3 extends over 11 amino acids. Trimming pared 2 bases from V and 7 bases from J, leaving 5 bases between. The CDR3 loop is CAISEAGTQYF. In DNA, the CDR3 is TGTGCCATCAGTGAGGCGGGGACCCAGTACTTC.

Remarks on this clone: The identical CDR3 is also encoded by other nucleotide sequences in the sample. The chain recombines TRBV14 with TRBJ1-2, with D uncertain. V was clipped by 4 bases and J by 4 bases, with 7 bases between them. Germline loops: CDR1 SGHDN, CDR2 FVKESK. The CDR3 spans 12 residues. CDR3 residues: CASSPSSYGYTF. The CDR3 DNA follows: TGTGCCAGCAGCCCGTCTAGCTATGGCTACACCTTC.

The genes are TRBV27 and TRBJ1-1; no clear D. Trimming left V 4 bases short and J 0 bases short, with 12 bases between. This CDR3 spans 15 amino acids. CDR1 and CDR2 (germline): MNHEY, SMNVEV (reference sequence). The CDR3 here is CASSSGIAMNTEAFF. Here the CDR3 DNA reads TGTGCCAGCAGTTCCGGGATAGCCATGAACACTGAAGCTTTCTTT.

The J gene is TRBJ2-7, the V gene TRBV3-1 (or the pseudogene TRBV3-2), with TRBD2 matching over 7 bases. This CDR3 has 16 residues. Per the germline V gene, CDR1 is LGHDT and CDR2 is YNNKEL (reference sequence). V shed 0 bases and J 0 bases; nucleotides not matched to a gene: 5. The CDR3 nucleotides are TGTGCCAGCAGCCAAGATAGGGCTAGCGGCTCCTACGAGCAGTACTTC. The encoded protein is CASSQDRASGSYEQYF.

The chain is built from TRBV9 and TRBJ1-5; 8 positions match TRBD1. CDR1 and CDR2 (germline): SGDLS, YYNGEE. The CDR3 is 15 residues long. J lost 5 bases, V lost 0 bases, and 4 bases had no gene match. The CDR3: CASSVGQGSHQPQHF. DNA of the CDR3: TGTGCCAGCAGCGTAGGACAGGGGTCCCATCAGCCCCAGCATTTT.

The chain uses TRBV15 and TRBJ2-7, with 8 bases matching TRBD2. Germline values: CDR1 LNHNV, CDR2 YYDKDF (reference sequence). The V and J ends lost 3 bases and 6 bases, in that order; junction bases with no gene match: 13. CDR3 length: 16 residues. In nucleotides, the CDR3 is TGTGCCACCAGCAGGGAAACTAGCGGCCCCCTAGGCGAGCAGTACTTC. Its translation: CATSRETSGPLGEQYF. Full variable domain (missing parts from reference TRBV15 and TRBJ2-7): DAMVIQNPRYQVTQFGKPVTLSCSQTLNHNVMYWYQQKSSQAPKLLFHYYDKDFNNEADTPDNFQSRRPNTSFCFLDIRSPGLGDTAMYLCATSRETSGPLGEQYFGPGTRLTVT.

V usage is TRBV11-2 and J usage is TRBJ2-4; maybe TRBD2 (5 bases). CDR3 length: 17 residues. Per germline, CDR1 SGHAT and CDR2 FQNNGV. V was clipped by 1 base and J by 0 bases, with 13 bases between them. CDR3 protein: CASSLGWEGLAKNIQYF. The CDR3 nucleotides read TGTGCCAGCAGCTTAGGGTGGGAAGGACTAGCCAAAAACATTCAGTACTTC.